The 15 T cell receptor beta chains below all came from one sample that was sequenced in a study of cytomegalovirus exposure and HLA in healthy donors. Primers for the PCR totalled 60 Vbeta and 13 Jbeta. Sequenced by immunoSEQ multiplex PCR; TCRdb stores in-frame clones only, minus some. The table lists roughly 86,000 clones, less than 80% of them singletons. Sequencing input: PBMCs. The receptors here all came from a woman aged 45 to 65 in good health and CMV-seropositive.

This clone was seen once. The chain is built from TRBV6-6 and TRBJ1-1, with a possible D match to TRBD1 (6 bases). Germline CDR1 is MNHNY and CDR2 is SVGAGI (reference sequence). CDR3 length equals 14 residues. V shed 6 bases and J shed 1 base, with 12 bases lying between them. In DNA form, the CDR3 reads TGTGCCAGCAGCCGACAGGCATCGAACACTGAAGCTTTCTTT. Its translation: CASSRQASNTEAFF.

V is TRBV7-3 and J is TRBJ2-7; 13 bases align to TRBD2. Germline CDR1 SGHTA, CDR2 FQGTGA. The V and J ends lost 9 bases and 6 bases, in that order; junction bases with no gene match: 2. The CDR3 is 12 amino acids. The CDR3 DNA reads as TGTGCCAGACTAGCGGGGGGGCGCGAGCAGTACTTC. It translates to CARLAGGREQYF.

The V gene is TRBV5-1, the J gene TRBJ1-1; tentative D call: TRBD1 (6 bases). Trimming removed 0 bases at V and 1 base at J, with 16 bases between. CDR1 and CDR2 from the germline V gene are SGHRS and YFSETQ. There are 17 residues in the CDR3. CDR3 in DNA: TGCGCCAGCAGCTTGGAGGGGGGGCGCAGCTGGAACACTGAAGCTTTCTTT. Protein product: CASSLEGGRSWNTEAFF.

This clone was observed a handful of times. The CDR3 protein is CASSLDVVYGYTF. CDR3 in DNA: TGTGCCAGCAGCTTAGATGTCGTCTATGGCTACACCTTC. The chain links TRBV7-2 to TRBJ1-2; no reliable D call. The CDR3 has 13 amino acids. V dropped 1 base and J dropped 4 bases, with 7 bases sitting between them. CDR1 SGHTA and CDR2 FQGNSA come from the germline V gene. Full variable domain (rest looked up from reference TRBV7-2 and TRBJ1-2): GAGVSQSPSNKVTEKGKDVELRCDPISGHTALYWYRQSLGQGLEFLIYFQGNSAPDKSGLPSDRFSAERTGGSVSTLTIQRTQQEDSAVYLCASSLDVVYGYTFGSGTRLTVV.

This clone came up a few times. This chain links TRBV7-3 with TRBJ2-2, with 7 bases matching TRBD1. V was pared by 3 bases and J by 2 bases, with 9 bases of the junction left unmatched. Germline V gene data show CDR1 as SGHTA and CDR2 as FQGTGA. This CDR3 is 17 amino acids long. The CDR3 reads CASSLLPGTVNTGELFF. Here the CDR3 DNA reads TGTGCCAGCAGCTTGCTTCCCGGGACAGTTAACACCGGGGAGCTGTTTTTT.

This clone was seen a few times. This chain joins TRBV5-6 and TRBJ1-1; D uncertain. This CDR3 is 12 amino acids long. V lost 5 bases and J lost 4, with 9 bases in between. Germline lookup yields CDR1 SGHDT and CDR2 YYEEEE. CDR3 in amino acids: CASSLMSTEAFF. CDR3 bases: TGTGCCAGCAGTCTCATGAGCACTGAAGCTTTCTTT.

This chain uses TRBV29-1 with TRBJ1-1; no clear D. Germline CDR1 and CDR2: SQVTM and ANQGSEA. The CDR3 spans 11 residues. The V and J ends lost 5 bases and 1 base respectively, with 5 bases between them. The CDR3 coding sequence is TGCAGCGTTCGACAGAACACTGAAGCTTTCTTT. This encodes CSVRQNTEAFF.

The chain couples TRBV18 to TRBJ2-5, with 8 bases fitting TRBD2. V shed 5 bases, J shed 2 bases, and the junction held 4 bases outside the gene matches. There are 14 residues in the CDR3. Germline V gene lookup returns CDR1 KGHSH and CDR2 LQKENI. The CDR3 coding sequence is TGTGCCAGCTCAATAGCTAGCGGGCAAGAGACCCAGTACTTC. Translated: CASSIASGQETQYF.

This clone was seen a few times. The chain uses TRBV7-8 and TRBJ2-7; possible D gene TRBD2, 6 bases. The CDR3 loop spans 13 amino acids. V was clipped by 8 bases and J by 0 bases, with 11 bases between them. Germline V gives CDR1 SGHVS, CDR2 FQNEAQ. As DNA, the CDR3 is TGTGCCAGCCGGGACTTCAGCTCCTACGAGCAGTACTTC. This encodes CASRDFSSYEQYF.

This clone was picked up a small number of times. The chain carries TRBV28 and TRBJ1-6; 8 nucleotides line up with TRBD1. The germline V gene has CDR1 MDHEN and CDR2 SYDVKM. The V segment lost 6 bases and the J segment 9 bases; nucleotides outside the gene matches: 13. This CDR3 spans 16 amino acids. The CDR3: CASRTTGASGRSPLHF. The CDR3 bases are TGTGCCAGCAGGACGACAGGGGCCAGCGGTCGTTCACCCCTCCACTTT.

This clone was recorded a few times. A read error may produce the germline difference seen at one junction end. The J gene is TRBJ1-1, the V gene TRBV7-9; 12 nucleotides line up with TRBD1. Germline values: CDR1 SEHNR, CDR2 FQNEAQ (reference sequence). The CDR3 contains 15 residues. DNA for the CDR3: TGTTCCAGCAGCCAGACGGGACAGGGGGCATCGGAAGCTTTCTTT. Its translation is CSSSQTGQGASEAFF.

This rearrangement joins TRBV2 to TRBJ2-3; D may be TRBD1 (6 bases). Germline V gene sequence: CDR1 SNHLY, CDR2 FYNNEI. V was clipped by 6 bases and J by 6 bases, with 16 bases between them. The CDR3 length is 14 residues. Here the CDR3 DNA reads TGTGCCAGCAGCCCCCCGGGACAACCCGATACGCAGTATTTT. Translating gives CASSPPGQPDTQYF.

The table lists this clone with a few counts. The chain uses TRBV2 and TRBJ1-5, with 7 bases aligning to TRBD1. The CDR3 runs 17 residues. Trimming cost V 2 bases and J 4 bases; bases outside gene matches: 11. Per the germline V gene, CDR1 is SNHLY and CDR2 is FYNNEI. The CDR3 here is CASSERDRALANQPQHF. CDR3 in DNA: TGTGCCAGCAGTGAACGAGACAGGGCTTTGGCTAATCAGCCCCAGCATTTT.

This clone was detected once. The chain employs TRBV5-1 and TRBJ2-3; D not resolved. There are 15 residues in the CDR3. The germline V and J ends were trimmed by 1 base and 0 bases, with 9 bases remaining between them. The V gene's germline CDR1 is SGHRS and CDR2 YFSETQ. The CDR3 is CASSLLSVSTDTQYF. The CDR3 nucleotides read TGCGCCAGCAGCTTGTTGTCGGTTAGCACAGATACGCAGTATTTT.

This clone was seen more than once but under ten times. V and J are TRBV28 and TRBJ1-6; weak D call: TRBD1 (6 bases). Per the germline V gene, CDR1 is MDHEN and CDR2 is SYDVKM. Between the trimmed V and J ends, which lost 2 bases and 7 bases, there was a span of 12 bases. This CDR3 region has 15 residues. The DNA of the CDR3 is TGTGCCAGCAGTTTACGGGGGGCGCGGAATTCACCCCTCCACTTT. Translation gives CASSLRGARNSPLHF.